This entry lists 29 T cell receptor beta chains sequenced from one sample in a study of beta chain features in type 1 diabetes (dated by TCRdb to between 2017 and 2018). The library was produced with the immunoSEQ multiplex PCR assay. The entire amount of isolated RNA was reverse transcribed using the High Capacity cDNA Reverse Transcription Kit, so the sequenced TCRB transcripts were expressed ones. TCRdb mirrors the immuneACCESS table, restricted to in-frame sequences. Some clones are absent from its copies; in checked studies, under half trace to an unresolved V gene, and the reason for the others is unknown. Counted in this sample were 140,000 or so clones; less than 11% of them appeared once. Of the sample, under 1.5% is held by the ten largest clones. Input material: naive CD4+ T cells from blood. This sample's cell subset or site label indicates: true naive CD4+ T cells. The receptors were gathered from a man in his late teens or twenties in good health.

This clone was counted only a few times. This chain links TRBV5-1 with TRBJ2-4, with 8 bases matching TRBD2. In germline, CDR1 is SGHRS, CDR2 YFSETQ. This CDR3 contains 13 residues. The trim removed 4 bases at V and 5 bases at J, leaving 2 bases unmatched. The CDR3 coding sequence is TGCGCCAGCAGCCGGGGGGGTGAAAACATTCAGTACTTC. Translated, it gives CASSRGGENIQYF.

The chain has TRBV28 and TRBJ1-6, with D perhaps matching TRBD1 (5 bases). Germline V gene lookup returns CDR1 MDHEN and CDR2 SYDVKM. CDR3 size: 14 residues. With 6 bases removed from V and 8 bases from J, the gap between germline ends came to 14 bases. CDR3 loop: CASRGALGHSPLHF. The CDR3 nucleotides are TGTGCCAGCAGGGGCGCGTTGGGGCATTCACCCCTCCACTTT.

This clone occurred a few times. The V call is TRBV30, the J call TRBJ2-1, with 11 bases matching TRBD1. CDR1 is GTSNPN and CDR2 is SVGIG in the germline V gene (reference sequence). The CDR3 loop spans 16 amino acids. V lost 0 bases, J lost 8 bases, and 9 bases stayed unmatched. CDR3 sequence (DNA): TGTGCCTGGAGTGTGGACAGGGGGCCCCCGGAGCATGAGCAGTTCTTC. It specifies CAWSVDRGPPEHEQFF. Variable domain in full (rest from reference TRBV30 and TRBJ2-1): SQTIHQWPATLVQPVGSPLSLECTVEGTSNPNLYWYRQAAGRGLQLLFYSVGIGQISSEVPQNLSASRPQDRQFILSSKKLLLSDSGFYLCAWSVDRGPPEHEQFFGPGTRLTVL.

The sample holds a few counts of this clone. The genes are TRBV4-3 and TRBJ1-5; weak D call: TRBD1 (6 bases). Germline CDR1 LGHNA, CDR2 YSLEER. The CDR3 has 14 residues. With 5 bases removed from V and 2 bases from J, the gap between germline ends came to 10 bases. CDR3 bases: TGCGCCAGCAGCTCAAGGACAGGCAATCAGCCCCAGCATTTT. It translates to CASSSRTGNQPQHF.

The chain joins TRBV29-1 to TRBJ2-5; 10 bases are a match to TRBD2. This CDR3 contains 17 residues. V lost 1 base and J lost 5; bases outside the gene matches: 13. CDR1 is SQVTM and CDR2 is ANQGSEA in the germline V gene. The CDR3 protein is CSVEVSVLAGRRETQYF. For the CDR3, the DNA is TGCAGCGTTGAAGTATCCGTACTAGCGGGGCGGCGGGAGACCCAGTACTTC. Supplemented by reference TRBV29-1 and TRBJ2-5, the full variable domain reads SAVISQKPSRDICQRGTSLTIQCQVDSQVTMMFWYRQQPGQSLTLIATANQGSEATYESGFVIDKFPISRPNLTFSTLTVSNMSPEDSSIYLCSVEVSVLAGRRETQYFGPGTRLLVL.

CDR3 DNA sequence: TGTGCCAGCAGCCAAATCAGCCCCAGGCCGGTAGACACCATATATTTT. This encodes CASSQISPRPVDTIYF. The chain joins TRBV14 to TRBJ1-3; no clear D gene. Per germline, CDR1 SGHDN and CDR2 FVKESK. This CDR3 has 16 residues. Trimming took 2 bases from V and 8 from J, leaving 19 bases between them.

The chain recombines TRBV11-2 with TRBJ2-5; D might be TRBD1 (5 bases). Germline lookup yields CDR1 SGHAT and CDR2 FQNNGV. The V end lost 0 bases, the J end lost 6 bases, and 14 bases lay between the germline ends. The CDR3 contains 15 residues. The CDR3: CASSLEWGRTQTQYF. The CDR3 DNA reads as TGTGCCAGCAGCTTAGAGTGGGGTAGGACACAGACCCAGTACTTC.

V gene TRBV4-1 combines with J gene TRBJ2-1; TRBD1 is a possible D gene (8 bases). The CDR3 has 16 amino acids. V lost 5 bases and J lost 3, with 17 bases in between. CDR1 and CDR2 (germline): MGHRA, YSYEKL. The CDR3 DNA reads TGCGCCAGCAGCGACGAGCGGGACAGGTACTACAATGAGCAGTTCTTC. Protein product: CASSDERDRYYNEQFF.

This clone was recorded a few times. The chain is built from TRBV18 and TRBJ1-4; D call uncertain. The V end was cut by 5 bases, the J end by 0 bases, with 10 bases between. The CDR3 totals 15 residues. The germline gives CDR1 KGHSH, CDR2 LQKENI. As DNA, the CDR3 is TGTGCCAGCTCATTACGAGGTGCAACTAATGAAAAACTGTTTTTT. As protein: CASSLRGATNEKLFF.

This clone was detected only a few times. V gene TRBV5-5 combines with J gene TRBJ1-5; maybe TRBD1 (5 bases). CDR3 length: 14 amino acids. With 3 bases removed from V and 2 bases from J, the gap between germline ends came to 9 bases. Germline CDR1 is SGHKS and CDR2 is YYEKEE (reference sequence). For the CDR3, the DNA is TGTGCCAGCAGCTCCAGGGATGGCAATCAGCCCCAGCATTTT. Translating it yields CASSSRDGNQPQHF.

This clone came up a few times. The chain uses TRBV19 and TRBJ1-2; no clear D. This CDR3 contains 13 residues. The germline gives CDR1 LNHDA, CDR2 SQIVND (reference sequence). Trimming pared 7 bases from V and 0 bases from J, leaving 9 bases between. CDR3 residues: CASNPGTNYGYTF. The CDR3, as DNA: TGTGCCAGTAACCCCGGGACTAACTATGGCTACACCTTC.

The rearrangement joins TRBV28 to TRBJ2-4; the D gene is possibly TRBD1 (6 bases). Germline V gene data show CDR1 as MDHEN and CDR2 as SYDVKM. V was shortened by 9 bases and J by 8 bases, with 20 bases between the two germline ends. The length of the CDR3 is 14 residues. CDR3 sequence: CASRGDTTRYIQYF. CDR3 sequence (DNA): TGTGCCAGTCGAGGGGACACCACCCGATACATTCAGTACTTC.

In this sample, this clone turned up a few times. Here the CDR3 reads CATSRDPTGRDEQYF. CDR3 nucleotide sequence: TGTGCCACCAGCAGAGACCCGACAGGACGGGATGAGCAGTACTTC. The V call is TRBV15, the J call TRBJ2-7, with D possibly being TRBD1 (6 bases). Trimming pared 0 bases from V and 7 bases from J, leaving 16 bases between. The CDR3 covers 15 residues. Per germline, CDR1 LNHNV and CDR2 YYDKDF (reference sequence).

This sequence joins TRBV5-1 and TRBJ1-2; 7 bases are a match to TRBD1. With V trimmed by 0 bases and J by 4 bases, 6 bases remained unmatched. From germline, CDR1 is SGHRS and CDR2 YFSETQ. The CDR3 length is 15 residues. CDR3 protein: CASSLEGTDIYGYTF. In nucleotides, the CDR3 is TGCGCCAGCAGCTTGGAAGGGACAGACATCTATGGCTACACCTTC.

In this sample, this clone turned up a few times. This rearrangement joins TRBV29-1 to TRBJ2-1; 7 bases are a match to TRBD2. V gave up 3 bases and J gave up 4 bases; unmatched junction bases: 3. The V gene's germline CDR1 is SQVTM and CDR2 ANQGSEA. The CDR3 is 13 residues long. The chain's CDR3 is CSVDGGGYNEQFF. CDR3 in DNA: TGCAGCGTTGATGGCGGGGGTTACAATGAGCAGTTCTTC.

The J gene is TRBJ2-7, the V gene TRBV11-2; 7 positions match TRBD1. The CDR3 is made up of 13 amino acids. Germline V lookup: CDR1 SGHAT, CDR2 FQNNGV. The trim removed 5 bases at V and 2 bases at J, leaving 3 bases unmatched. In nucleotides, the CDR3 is TGTGCCAGCAGCCTAACAGGGGCCTACGAGCAGTACTTC. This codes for CASSLTGAYEQYF. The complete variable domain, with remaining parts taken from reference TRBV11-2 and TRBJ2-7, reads EAGVAQSPRYKIIEKRQSVAFWCNPISGHATLYWYQQILGQGPKLLIQFQNNGVVDDSQLPKDRFSAERLKGVDSTLKIQPAKLEDSAVYLCASSLTGAYEQYFGPGTRLTVT.

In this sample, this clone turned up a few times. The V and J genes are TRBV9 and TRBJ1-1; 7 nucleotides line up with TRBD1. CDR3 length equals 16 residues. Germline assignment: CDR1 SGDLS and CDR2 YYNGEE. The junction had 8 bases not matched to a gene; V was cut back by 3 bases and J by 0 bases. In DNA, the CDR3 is TGTGCCAGCAGCGCCCAAACAGGGGCCCTGAACACTGAAGCTTTCTTT. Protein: CASSAQTGALNTEAFF.

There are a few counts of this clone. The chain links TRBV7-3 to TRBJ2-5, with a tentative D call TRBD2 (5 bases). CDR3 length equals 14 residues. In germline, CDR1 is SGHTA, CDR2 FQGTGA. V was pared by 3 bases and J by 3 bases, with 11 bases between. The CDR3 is CASSLASREETQYF. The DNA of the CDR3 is TGTGCCAGCAGCTTGGCGTCGAGGGAAGAGACCCAGTACTTC.

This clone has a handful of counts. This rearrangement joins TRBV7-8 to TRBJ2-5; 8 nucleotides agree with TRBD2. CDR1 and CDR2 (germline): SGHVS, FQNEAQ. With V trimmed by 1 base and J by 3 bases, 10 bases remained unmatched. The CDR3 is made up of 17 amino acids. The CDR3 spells CASSLGRSGGLEETQYF. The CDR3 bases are TGTGCCAGCAGCTTAGGACGTTCGGGGGGGCTGGAAGAGACCCAGTACTTC.

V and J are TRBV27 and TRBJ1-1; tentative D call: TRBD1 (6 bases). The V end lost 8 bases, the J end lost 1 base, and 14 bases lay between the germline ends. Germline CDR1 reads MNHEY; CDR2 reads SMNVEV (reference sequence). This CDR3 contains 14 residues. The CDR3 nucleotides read TGTGCCAGCGTAACGGCAGGGGCGAACACTGAAGCTTTCTTT. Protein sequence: CASVTAGANTEAFF.

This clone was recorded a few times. CDR3 sequence reads: CASSIGTGSSTDTQYF. The DNA of the CDR3 is TGTGCCAGCAGTATTGGGACAGGGTCTAGCACAGATACGCAGTATTTT. This chain links TRBV6-6 with TRBJ2-3; 9 nucleotides agree with TRBD1. Per germline, CDR1 MNHNY and CDR2 SVGAGI (reference sequence). The CDR3 spans 16 residues. Unmatched junction bases numbered 6, after V lost 5 bases and J lost 0 bases.

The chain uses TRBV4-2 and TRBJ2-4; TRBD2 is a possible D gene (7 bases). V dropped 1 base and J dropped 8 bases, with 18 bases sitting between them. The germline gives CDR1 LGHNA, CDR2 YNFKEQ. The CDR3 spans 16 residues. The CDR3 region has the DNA TGTGCCAGCAGCCAAGTGGTGGGGGGGCCGGGGGACATTCAGTACTTC. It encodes CASSQVVGGPGDIQYF.

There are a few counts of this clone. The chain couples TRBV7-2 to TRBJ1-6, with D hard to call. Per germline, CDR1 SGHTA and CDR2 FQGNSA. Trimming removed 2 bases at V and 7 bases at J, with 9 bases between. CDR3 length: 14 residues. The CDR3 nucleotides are TGTGCCAGCAGCTTACTAATCTCCAATTCACCCCTCCACTTT. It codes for CASSLLISNSPLHF. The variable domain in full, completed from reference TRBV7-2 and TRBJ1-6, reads GAGVSQSPSNKVTEKGKDVELRCDPISGHTALYWYRQSLGQGLEFLIYFQGNSAPDKSGLPSDRFSAERTGGSVSTLTIQRTQQEDSAVYLCASSLLISNSPLHFGNGTRLTVT.

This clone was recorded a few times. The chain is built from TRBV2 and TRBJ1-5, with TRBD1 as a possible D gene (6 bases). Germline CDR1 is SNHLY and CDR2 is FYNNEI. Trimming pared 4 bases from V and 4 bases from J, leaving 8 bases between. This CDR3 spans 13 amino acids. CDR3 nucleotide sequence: TGTGCCAGCAGTGTCGACAGGAATCAGCCCCAGCATTTT. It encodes CASSVDRNQPQHF.

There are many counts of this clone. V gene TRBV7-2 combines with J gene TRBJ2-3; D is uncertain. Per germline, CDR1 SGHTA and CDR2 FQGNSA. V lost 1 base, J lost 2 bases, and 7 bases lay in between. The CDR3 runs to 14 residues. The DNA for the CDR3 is TGTGCCAGCAGCTTAGTTTCCTCCACAGATACGCAGTATTTT. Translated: CASSLVSSTDTQYF. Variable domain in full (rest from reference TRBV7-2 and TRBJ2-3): GAGVSQSPSNKVTEKGKDVELRCDPISGHTALYWYRQSLGQGLEFLIYFQGNSAPDKSGLPSDRFSAERTGGSVSTLTIQRTQQEDSAVYLCASSLVSSTDTQYFGPGTRLTVL.

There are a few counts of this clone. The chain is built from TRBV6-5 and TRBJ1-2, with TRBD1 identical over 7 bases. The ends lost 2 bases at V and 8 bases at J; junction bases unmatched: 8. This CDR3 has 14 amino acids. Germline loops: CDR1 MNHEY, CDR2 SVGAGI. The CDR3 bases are TGTGCCAGCAGTTACAACCGACAGGGCCCGGGCTACACCTTC. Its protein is CASSYNRQGPGYTF.

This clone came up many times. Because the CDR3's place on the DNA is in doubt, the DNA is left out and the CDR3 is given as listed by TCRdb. The CDR3 sequence is CASSFGLGILYF. The gene calls are TRBV7-8 and TRBJ2-7; the listed D gene, TRBD2, was not tested against the DNA. The CDR3 comprises 12 residues, both ends counted. Germline-derived CDR1 and CDR2 are SGHVS and FQNEAQ.

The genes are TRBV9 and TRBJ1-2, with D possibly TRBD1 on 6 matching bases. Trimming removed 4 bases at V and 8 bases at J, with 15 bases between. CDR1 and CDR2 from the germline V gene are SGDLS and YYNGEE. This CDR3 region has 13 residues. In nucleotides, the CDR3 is TGTGCCAGCAGCCCTCGAAGGGGGTACGGCTACACCTTC. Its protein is CASSPRRGYGYTF.

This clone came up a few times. CDR3 nucleotides: TGTGCCAGCAGCGCCGCCCCGGGCTCGGGAGCCCAGTACTTC. Amino acid sequence: CASSAAPGSGAQYF. The chain recombines TRBV7-3 with TRBJ2-5; tentative D call: TRBD2 (6 bases). The ends were cut back, 5 bases at V and 9 bases at J, with 19 bases in the middle. From germline, CDR1 is SGHTA and CDR2 FQGTGA. The CDR3 has 14 residues.